The source of this T cell receptor (beta chain) is a study of PD-1 blockade in classical Hodgkin lymphoma. Study-wide findings and caveats: Individuals initiating nivolumab under 1 year after ASCT were excluded. At C4D1, TCR diversity had climbed significantly for CD4+ cells, though not for CD8+ cells. Possible causes of repertoire differences, disease activity or prior therapy, remain undefined.

TCRdb's copy holds only in-frame clones and misses some; the assay was immunoSEQ multiplex PCR. The sample records over 20,000 clones, 80% being singletons. Between the trimmed V and J ends, which lost 1 base and 0 bases, there was a span of 7 bases. The germline CDR1 and CDR2 sequences are SGHVS and FNYEAQ. The CDR3 is 15 residues long. Time point indicated: cycle 4 day 1 (C4D1), after more than 5 weeks of nivolumab. Autologous stem cell transplantation was followed by relapse in every patient, and brentuximab vedotin exposure varied. Of note for this clone: Antigen: not known.

This receptor was identified in a human donor with classical Hodgkin lymphoma. This chain joins TRBV7-6 and TRBJ1-3, with D uncertain. This sample comprised peripheral blood mononuclear cells (PBMCs), obtained before the fourth cycle of nivolumab. The CDR3 spells CASSLGRISGNTIYF. CDR3 nucleotide sequence: TGTGCCAGCAGCTTAGGTCGCATCTCTGGAAACACCATATATTTT.